The T cell receptor (beta chain) described here comes from a study of spatial heterogeneity in lung cancer. Study conclusions and caveats: Within tumors, counts of expanded alpha and beta TCRs tracked tumor mutation counts.

TCRdb reanalysed the 5' RACE reads using MiXCR and keeps one entry per CDR3 protein. The sample lists roughly 3,900 distinct CDR3 sequences, about 33% occurring once. Of note for this clonotype: Its specificity is not known.

Time point reported: sample taken at primary tumor resection. The receptor comes from a male donor with early-stage non-small cell lung cancer. The sample here was lung tumor tissue, taken at surgery.

In DNA form, the CDR3 reads TGTGCCAGCAGCGTGACCGGGACAGGGGTCACAGATACGCAGTATTTT. As protein: CASSVTGTGVTDTQYF. The V and J genes are TRBV9 and TRBJ2-3, with TRBD1 identical over 10 bases. This CDR3 contains 16 residues. Germline CDR1 reads SGDLS; CDR2 reads YYNGEE. Trimming cost V 2 bases and J 2 bases; bases outside gene matches: 5.